One sample yielded the 2 T cell receptor beta chains listed below, sequenced in a study of a mutant IDH1 vaccine in newly diagnosed glioma (dated by TCRdb to 2020 to 2023). Library generation was performed with the immunoSEQ multiplex PCR assay. TCRdb holds this immuneACCESS table with in-frame rearrangements only. Some clones are missing; in checked studies, unresolved V genes explain under half, and the rest has no known cause. In all, the sample holds fewer than 35,000 clones, and around 58% of those were seen once. Approximately 10% of the sample lies in the top ten. Per the publication, the time point label means: week 5, during vaccination. Each vaccine dose, consisting of 300 ug of a 20-mer mutant IDH1 peptide in Montanide, was administered subcutaneously with topical imiquimod. Their cognate antigens are unknown. The material was PBMCs, obtained from a glioma patient whose treatment included an IDH1 peptide vaccine. The receptor source for this set is a woman younger than 35 with glioma.

The rearrangement links TRBV4-1 to TRBJ2-7; TRBD2 aligns across 7 bases. Germline values: CDR1 MGHRA, CDR2 YSYEKL. The CDR3 is 13 residues long. Losses at the gene ends were 0 bases for V and 4 bases for J; bases not matched to a gene: 0. The CDR3 spells CASSQERGYEQYF. The CDR3 nucleotides read TGCGCCAGCAGCCAAGAGCGGGGGTACGAGCAGTACTTC.

V usage is TRBV7-6 and J usage is TRBJ1-1; perhaps TRBD1 as D (6 bases). Per germline, CDR1 SGHVS and CDR2 FNYEAQ. Trimming shortened V by 5 bases and J by 9 bases, and 19 bases separated the two germline ends. The CDR3 extends over 14 amino acids. The CDR3, as DNA: TGTGCCAGCAGCCTTACCATACAGGGAGGTCAAGCTTTCTTT. Translated: CASSLTIQGGQAFF.